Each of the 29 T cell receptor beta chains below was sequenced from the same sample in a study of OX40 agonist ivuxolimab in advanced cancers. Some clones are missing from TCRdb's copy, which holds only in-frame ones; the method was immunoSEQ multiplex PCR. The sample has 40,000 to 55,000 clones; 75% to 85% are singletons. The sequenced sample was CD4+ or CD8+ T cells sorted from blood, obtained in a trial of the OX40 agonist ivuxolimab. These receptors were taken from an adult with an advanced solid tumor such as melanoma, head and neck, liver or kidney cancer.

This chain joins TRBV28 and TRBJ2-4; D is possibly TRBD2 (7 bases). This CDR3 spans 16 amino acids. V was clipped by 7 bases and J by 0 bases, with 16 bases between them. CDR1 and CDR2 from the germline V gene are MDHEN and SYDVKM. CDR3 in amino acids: CASNPGGAIAKNIQYF. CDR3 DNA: TGTGCCAGCAACCCGGGGGGCGCCATAGCCAAAAACATTCAGTACTTC.

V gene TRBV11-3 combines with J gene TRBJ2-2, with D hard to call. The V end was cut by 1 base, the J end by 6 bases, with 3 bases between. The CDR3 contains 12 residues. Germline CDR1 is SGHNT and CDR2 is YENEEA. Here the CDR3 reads CASSLVPGELFF. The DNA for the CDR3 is TGTGCCAGCAGCTTAGTCCCCGGGGAGCTGTTTTTT.

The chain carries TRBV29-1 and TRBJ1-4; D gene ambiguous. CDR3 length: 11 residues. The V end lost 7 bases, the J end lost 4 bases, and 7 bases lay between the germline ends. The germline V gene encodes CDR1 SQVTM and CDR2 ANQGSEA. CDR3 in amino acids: CSARYNEKLFF. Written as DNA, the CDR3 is TGCAGCGCTAGGTATAATGAAAAACTGTTTTTT.

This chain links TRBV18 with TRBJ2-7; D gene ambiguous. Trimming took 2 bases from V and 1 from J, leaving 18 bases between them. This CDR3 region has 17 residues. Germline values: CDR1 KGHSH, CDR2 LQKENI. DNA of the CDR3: TGTGCCAGCTCACCAGTCCATAGCCCCGGACCTTCCTACGAGCAGTACTTC. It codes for CASSPVHSPGPSYEQYF.

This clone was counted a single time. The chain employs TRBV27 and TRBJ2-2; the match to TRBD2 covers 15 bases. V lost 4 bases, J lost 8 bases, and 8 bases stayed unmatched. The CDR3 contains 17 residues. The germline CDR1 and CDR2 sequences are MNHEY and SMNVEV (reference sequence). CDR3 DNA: TGTGCCAGCAGTTCTTTGGGACTAGCGGGGGGTATGGGGGAGCTGTTTTTT. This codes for CASSSLGLAGGMGELFF.

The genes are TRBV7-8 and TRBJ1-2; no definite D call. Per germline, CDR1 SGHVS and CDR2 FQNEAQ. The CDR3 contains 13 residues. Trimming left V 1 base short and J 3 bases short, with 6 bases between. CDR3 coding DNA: TGTGCCAGCAGCTTAGGCAGCCACTATGGCTACACCTTC. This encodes CASSLGSHYGYTF.

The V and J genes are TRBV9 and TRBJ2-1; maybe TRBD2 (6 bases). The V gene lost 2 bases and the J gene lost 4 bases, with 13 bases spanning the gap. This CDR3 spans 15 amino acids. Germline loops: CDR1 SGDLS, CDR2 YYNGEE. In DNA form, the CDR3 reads TGTGCCAGCAGCGTCGAACCGACTAGATACAATGAGCAGTTCTTC. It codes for CASSVEPTRYNEQFF. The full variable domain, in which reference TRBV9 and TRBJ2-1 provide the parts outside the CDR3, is DSGVTQTPKHLITATGQRVTLRCSPRSGDLSVYWYQQSLDQGLQFLIQYYNGEERAKGNILERFSAQQFPDLHSELNLSSLELGDSALYFCASSVEPTRYNEQFFGPGTRLTVL.

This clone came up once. The CDR3 sequence is CASSRYGVLYNEQFF. The DNA of the CDR3 is TGTGCCAGCAGTCGTTACGGGGTCCTCTACAATGAGCAGTTCTTC. The chain combines TRBV28 with TRBJ2-1; D might be TRBD2 (5 bases). The germline gives CDR1 MDHEN, CDR2 SYDVKM. The CDR3 runs to 15 residues. The V gene lost 5 bases and the J gene lost 3 bases, with 14 bases spanning the gap.

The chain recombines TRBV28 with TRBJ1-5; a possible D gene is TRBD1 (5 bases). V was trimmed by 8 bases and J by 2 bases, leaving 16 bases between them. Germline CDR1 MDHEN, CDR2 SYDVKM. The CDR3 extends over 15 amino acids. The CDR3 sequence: CASSPHGGGNQPQHF. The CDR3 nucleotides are TGTGCCAGCTCCCCACATGGGGGAGGCAATCAGCCCCAGCATTTT.

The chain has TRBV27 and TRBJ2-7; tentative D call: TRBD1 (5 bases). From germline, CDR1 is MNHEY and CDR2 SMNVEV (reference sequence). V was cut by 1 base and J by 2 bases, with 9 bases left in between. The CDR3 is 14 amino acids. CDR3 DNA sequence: TGTGCCAGCAGTTTATTCACAGGTACCTACGAGCAGTACTTC. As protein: CASSLFTGTYEQYF.

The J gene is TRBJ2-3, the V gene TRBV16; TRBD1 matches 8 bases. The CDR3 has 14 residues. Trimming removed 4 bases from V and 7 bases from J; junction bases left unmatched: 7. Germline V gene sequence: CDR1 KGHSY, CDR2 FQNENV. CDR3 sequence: CASSPFQGAYTQYF. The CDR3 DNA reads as TGTGCCAGCAGCCCTTTCCAGGGGGCTTATACGCAGTATTTT.

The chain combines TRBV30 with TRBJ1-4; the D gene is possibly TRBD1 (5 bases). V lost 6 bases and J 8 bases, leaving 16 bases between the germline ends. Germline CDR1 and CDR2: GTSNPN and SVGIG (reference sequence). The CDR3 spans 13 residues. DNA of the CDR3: TGTGCCTGTAAGGGACCCTCGGGCGAAAAACTGTTTTTT. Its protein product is CACKGPSGEKLFF.

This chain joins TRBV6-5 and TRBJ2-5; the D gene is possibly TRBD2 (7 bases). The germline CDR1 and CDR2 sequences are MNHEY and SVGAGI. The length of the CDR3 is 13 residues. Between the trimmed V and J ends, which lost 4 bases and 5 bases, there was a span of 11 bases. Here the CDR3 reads CASSWGGQETQYF. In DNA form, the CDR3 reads TGTGCCAGCAGTTGGGGGGGCCAGGAGACCCAGTACTTC.

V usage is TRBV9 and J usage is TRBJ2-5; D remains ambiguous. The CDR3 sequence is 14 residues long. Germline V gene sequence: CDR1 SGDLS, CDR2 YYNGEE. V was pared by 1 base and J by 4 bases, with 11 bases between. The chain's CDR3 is CASSVTDGRETQYF. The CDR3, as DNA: TGTGCCAGCAGCGTAACCGACGGGCGAGAGACCCAGTACTTC.

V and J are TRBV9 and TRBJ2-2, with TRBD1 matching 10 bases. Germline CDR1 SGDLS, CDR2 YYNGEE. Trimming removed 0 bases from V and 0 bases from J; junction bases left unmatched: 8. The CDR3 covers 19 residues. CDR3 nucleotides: TGTGCCAGCAGCGTAGCTGGTGGGACAGGGGCCGCGAACACCGGGGAGCTGTTTTTT. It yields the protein CASSVAGGTGAANTGELFF. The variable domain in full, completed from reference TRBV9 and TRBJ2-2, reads DSGVTQTPKHLITATGQRVTLRCSPRSGDLSVYWYQQSLDQGLQFLIQYYNGEERAKGNILERFSAQQFPDLHSELNLSSLELGDSALYFCASSVAGGTGAANTGELFFGEGSRLTVL.

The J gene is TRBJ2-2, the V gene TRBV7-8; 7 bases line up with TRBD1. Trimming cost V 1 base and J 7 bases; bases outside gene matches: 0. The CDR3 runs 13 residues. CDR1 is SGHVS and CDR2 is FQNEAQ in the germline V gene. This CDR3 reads CASSLDRGGELFF. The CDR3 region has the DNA TGTGCCAGCAGCTTAGACAGGGGCGGGGAGCTGTTTTTT.

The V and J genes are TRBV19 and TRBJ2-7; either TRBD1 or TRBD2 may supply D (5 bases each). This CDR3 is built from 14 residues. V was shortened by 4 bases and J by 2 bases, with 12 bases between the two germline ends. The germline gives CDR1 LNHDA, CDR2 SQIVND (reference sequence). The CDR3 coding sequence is TGTGCCAGTAGTACCGGGACCCGCACCTACGAGCAGTACTTC. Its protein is CASSTGTRTYEQYF.

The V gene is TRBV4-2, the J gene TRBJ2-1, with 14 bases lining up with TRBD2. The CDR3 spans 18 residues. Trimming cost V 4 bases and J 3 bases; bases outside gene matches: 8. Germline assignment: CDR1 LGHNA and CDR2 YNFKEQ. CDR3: CASSPGLAGVTLYNEQFF. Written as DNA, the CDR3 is TGTGCCAGCAGCCCGGGACTAGCGGGAGTGACACTCTACAATGAGCAGTTCTTC.

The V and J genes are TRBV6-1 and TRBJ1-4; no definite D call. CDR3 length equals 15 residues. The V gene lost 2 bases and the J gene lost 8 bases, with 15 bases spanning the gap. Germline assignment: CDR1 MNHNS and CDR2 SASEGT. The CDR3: CASSEYESLGEKLFF. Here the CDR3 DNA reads TGTGCCAGCAGTGAATACGAGAGCTTAGGCGAAAAACTGTTTTTT.

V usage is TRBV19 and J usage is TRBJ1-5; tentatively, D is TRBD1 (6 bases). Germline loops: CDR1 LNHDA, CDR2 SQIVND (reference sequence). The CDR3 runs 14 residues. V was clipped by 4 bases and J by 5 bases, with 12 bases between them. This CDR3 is CASSNLGQHQPQHF. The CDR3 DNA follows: TGTGCCAGTAGTAACCTTGGACAGCATCAGCCCCAGCATTTT.

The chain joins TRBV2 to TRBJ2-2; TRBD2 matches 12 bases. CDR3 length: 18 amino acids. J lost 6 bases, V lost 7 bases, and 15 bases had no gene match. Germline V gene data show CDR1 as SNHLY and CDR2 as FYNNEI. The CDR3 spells CASTLPTGLAGLAGELFF. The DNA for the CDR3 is TGTGCCAGCACCCTGCCGACCGGACTAGCGGGACTCGCCGGGGAGCTGTTTTTT.

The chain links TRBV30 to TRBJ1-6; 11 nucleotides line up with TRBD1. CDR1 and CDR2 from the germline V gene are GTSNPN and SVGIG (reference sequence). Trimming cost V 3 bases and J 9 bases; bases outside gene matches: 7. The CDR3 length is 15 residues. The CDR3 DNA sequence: TGTGCCTGGAGCAGGGACAGGGGGATTGGTTCACCCCTCCACTTT. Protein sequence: CAWSRDRGIGSPLHF.

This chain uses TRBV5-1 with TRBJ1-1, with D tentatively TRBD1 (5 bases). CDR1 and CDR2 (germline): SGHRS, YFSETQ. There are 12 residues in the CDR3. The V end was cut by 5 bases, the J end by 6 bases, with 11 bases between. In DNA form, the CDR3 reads TGCGCCAGCAGGCATTCAGGGTCTGAAGCTTTCTTT. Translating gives CASRHSGSEAFF. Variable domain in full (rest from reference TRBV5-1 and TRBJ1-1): KAGVTQTPRYLIKTRGQQVTLSCSPISGHRSVSWYQQTPGQGLQFLFEYFSETQRNKGNFPGRFSGRQFSNSRSEMNVSTLELGDSALYLCASRHSGSEAFFGQGTRLTVV.

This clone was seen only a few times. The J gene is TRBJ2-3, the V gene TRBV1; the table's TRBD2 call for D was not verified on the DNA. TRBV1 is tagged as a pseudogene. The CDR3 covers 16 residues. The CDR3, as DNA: TGCACCAGCAGCCAAGATCTAGGACTGTGCACAGATACGCAGTATTTT. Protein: CTSSQDLGLCTDTQYF.

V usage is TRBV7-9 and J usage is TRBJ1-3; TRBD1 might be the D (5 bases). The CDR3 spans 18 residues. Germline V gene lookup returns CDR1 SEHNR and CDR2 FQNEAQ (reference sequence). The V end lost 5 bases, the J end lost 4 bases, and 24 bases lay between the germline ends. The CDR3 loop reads CASSLFHYGTQPGNTIYF. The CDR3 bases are TGTGCCAGCAGCCTATTTCACTACGGGACCCAACCCGGAAACACCATATATTTT.

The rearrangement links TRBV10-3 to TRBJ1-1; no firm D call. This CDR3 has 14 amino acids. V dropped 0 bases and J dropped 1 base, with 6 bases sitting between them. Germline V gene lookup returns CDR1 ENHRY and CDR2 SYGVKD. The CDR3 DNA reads TGTGCCATCAGTGAGTCTGGGTCGAACACTGAAGCTTTCTTT. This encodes CAISESGSNTEAFF.

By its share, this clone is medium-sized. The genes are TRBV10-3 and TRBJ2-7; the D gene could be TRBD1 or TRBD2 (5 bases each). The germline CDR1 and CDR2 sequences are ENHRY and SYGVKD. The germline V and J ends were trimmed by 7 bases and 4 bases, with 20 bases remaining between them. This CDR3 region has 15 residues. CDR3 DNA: TGTGCCATCACCCAGGGACCGAGACATAATTACGAGCAGTACTTC. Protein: CAITQGPRHNYEQYF.

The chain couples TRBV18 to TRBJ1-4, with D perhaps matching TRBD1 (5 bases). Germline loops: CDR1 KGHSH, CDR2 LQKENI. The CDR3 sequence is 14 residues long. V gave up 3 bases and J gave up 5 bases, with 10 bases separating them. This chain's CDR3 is CASSPQQANEKLFF. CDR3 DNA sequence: TGTGCCAGCTCACCCCAACAGGCCAATGAAAAACTGTTTTTT.

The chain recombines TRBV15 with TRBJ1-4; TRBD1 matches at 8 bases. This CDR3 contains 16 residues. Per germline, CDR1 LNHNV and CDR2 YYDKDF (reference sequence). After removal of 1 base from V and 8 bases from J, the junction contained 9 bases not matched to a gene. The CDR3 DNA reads TGTGCCACCAGCAGAGTTCCCGGACAGGGAGGCGAAAAACTGTTTTTT. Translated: CATSRVPGQGGEKLFF.